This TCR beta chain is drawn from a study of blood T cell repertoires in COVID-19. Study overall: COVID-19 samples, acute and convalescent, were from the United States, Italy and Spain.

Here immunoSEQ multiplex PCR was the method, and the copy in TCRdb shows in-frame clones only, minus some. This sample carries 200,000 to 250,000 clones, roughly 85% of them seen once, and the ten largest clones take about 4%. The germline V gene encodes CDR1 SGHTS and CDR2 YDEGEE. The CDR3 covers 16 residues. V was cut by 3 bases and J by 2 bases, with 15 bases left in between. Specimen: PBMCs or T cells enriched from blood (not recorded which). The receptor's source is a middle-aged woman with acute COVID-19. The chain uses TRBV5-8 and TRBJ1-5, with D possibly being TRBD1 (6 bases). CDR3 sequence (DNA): TGTGCCAGCAGCTGGGGGGGCAGGAGAGGCAATCAGCCCCAGCATTTT. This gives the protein CASSWGGRRGNQPQHF.